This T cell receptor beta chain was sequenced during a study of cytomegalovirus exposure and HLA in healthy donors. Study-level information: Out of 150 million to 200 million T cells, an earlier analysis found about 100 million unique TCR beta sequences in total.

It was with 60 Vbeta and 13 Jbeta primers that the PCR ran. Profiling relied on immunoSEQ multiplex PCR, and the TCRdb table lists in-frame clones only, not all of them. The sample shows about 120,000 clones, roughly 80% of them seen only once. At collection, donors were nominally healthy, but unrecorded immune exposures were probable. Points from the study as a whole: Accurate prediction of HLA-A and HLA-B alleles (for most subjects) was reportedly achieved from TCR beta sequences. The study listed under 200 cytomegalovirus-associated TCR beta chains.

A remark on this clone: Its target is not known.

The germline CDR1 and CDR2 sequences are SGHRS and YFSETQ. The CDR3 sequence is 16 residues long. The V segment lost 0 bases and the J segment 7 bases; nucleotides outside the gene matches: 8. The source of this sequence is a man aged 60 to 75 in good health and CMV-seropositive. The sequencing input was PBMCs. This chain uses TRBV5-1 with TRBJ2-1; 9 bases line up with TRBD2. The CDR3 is CASSLVAGGRRNEQFF. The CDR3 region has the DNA TGCGCCAGCAGCTTGGTGGCGGGGGGGCGGAGGAATGAGCAGTTCTTC.